This TCR beta chain was sequenced in a study of blood T cell repertoires in COVID-19. Study at large: Specimens from acute and convalescent COVID-19 originated in the United States, Italy and Spain.

This clone was seen more than once but under ten times. TCRdb's copy holds only in-frame clones and misses some; the assay was immunoSEQ multiplex PCR. The data contain around 70,000 clones, 88% of them singletons. Germline lookup yields CDR1 SGHRS and CDR2 YFSETQ. V shed 1 base and J shed 6 bases, with 14 bases lying between them. This CDR3 has 14 residues. The sample consisted of peripheral blood. This sequence joins TRBV5-1 and TRBJ2-7; D perhaps matches TRBD1 (6 bases). The clonotype comes from a human donor in a cohort sampled during active COVID-19. The CDR3 is CASSLTGTAIEQYF. The CDR3, as DNA: TGCGCCAGCAGCTTGACAGGGACGGCAATCGAGCAGTACTTC.